Presented here are 25 T cell receptor beta chains from one specimen sequenced in a study of neoadjuvant anti-PD-1 for oral cavity cancer (dated by TCRdb to the early 2020s). The time point label here, explained by the study, means: after neoadjuvant nivolumab, at surgical resection. The library was produced with the immunoSEQ multiplex PCR assay. Not all clones reach the TCRdb copy of this immuneACCESS table, which keeps in-frame sequences only. Checked studies attribute under half of the gap to unresolved V genes and leave the rest unexplained. This sample is represented by some 10,000 clones; about 59% of them were singletons. The ten largest account for almost 4.5% of the sample. This specimen was PBMCs, taken after nivolumab (anti-PD-1) treatment. The receptors here all came from a person aged 40-85 years with oral cavity squamous cell carcinoma.

The chain carries TRBV5-8 and TRBJ1-2; 10 bases are a match to TRBD1. The CDR3 totals 13 residues. V was pared by 9 bases and J by 3 bases, with 5 bases of the junction left unmatched. Germline CDR1 and CDR2: SGHTS and YDEGEE. DNA of the CDR3: TGTGCCAACCAGGACAGGGGGGACTATGGCTACACCTTC. Its translation is CANQDRGDYGYTF.

This clone turned up a few times. V gene TRBV6-4 combines with J gene TRBJ1-5, with unresolved D. The CDR3 runs 13 residues. CDR1 is MRHNA, CDR2 SNTAGT, per germline. The V gene lost 6 bases and the J gene lost 0 bases, with 6 bases spanning the gap. CDR3 amino acids: CASSPFSNQPQHF. As DNA, the CDR3 is TGTGCCAGCAGCCCTTTTAGCAATCAGCCCCAGCATTTT.

This clone was counted once. The chain joins TRBV11-2 to TRBJ2-5; 9 nucleotides match TRBD1. V lost 2 bases, J lost 5 bases, and 6 bases stayed unmatched. Germline CDR1 is SGHAT and CDR2 is FQNNGV. CDR3 length: 15 residues. Here the CDR3 DNA reads TGTGCCAGCAGCTTAAGACAGGGGGTCGTGGAGACCCAGTACTTC. This gives the protein CASSLRQGVVETQYF.

This clone appeared a few times. V is TRBV27 and J is TRBJ2-7; TRBD2 aligns across 10 bases. This CDR3 spans 13 amino acids. Trimming at V came to 6 bases and at J to 3 bases, leaving 2 bases not matched to a gene. CDR1 and CDR2 from the germline V gene are MNHEY and SMNVEV (reference sequence). CDR3 bases: TGTGCCAGCAGGGCTAGCGGGAGCTACGAGCAGTACTTC. It codes for CASRASGSYEQYF.

The J gene is TRBJ2-5, the V gene TRBV6-5, with a possible D match to TRBD2 (7 bases). Looked up from germline, CDR1 is MNHEY and CDR2 is SVGAGI. Trimming pared 0 bases from V and 7 bases from J, leaving 12 bases between. The CDR3 is made up of 14 amino acids. CDR3 protein: CASSYSGGRGTQYF. The CDR3 DNA reads as TGTGCCAGCAGTTACTCCGGGGGGCGCGGGACCCAGTACTTC.

This clone was counted a few times. The CDR3 region is CASSYGGGTGELFF. The CDR3 DNA follows: TGTGCCAGCAGCTACGGGGGCGGCACCGGGGAGCTGTTTTTT. V usage is TRBV11-2 and J usage is TRBJ2-2, with D possibly being TRBD1 or TRBD2 (6 bases each). The germline V gene has CDR1 SGHAT and CDR2 FQNNGV. Trimming cost V 4 bases and J 4 bases, with 10 bases left between them. CDR3 length: 14 residues.

The table lists this clone with a few counts. The V gene is TRBV10-3, the J gene TRBJ1-1; D is ambiguous. There are 17 residues in the CDR3. CDR1 is ENHRY and CDR2 is SYGVKD in the germline V gene. V was pared by 0 bases and J by 5 bases, with 19 bases between. Here the CDR3 reads CAISESSGVRELTEAFF. In DNA, the CDR3 is TGTGCCATCAGTGAGTCTAGTGGGGTAAGGGAGTTAACTGAAGCTTTCTTT.

V is TRBV7-3 and J is TRBJ2-5; 8 bases fit TRBD2. Trimming took 7 bases from V and 4 from J; bases not matched to a gene: 11. CDR3 size: 15 residues. CDR1 is SGHTA and CDR2 is FQGTGA in the germline V gene. The CDR3 reads CASKPTGGSGETQYF. CDR3 nucleotide sequence: TGTGCCAGCAAGCCGACGGGAGGGTCGGGAGAGACCCAGTACTTC. Together with reference TRBV7-3 and TRBJ2-5, the CDR3 gives the full variable domain: GAGVSQTPSNKVTEKGKYVELRCDPISGHTALYWYRQSLGQGPEFLIYFQGTGAADDSGLPNDRFFAVRPEGSVSTLKIQRTERGDSAVYLCASKPTGGSGETQYFGPGTRLLVL.

The chain combines TRBV19 with TRBJ1-1, with 8 bases lining up with TRBD1. The CDR3 runs to 13 residues. Trimming cost V 2 bases and J 6 bases; bases outside gene matches: 2. Germline V CDR1 and CDR2: LNHDA, SQIVND (reference sequence). The CDR3 loop is CASSISTGAEAFF. The CDR3 DNA reads TGTGCCAGTAGTATATCGACAGGGGCTGAAGCTTTCTTT.

The CDR3 nucleotides read TGTGCCAGCAGTGAATATACGGGACTTCATGGCTACACCTTC. It translates to CASSEYTGLHGYTF. The gene calls are TRBV25-1 and TRBJ1-2; possible D gene TRBD1, 5 bases. The V gene's germline CDR1 is MGHDK and CDR2 SYGVNS. V was cut by 0 bases and J by 6 bases, with 11 bases left in between. The CDR3 runs to 14 residues.

This chain's CDR3 is CASSFGTAYEQYF. CDR3 in DNA: TGTGCCAGCAGTTTTGGGACGGCCTACGAGCAGTACTTC. The chain carries TRBV6-1 and TRBJ2-7; D may match TRBD1 or TRBD2 (5 bases each). The V gene lost 5 bases and the J gene lost 2 bases, with 10 bases spanning the gap. Germline CDR1 and CDR2: MNHNS and SASEGT. The CDR3 sequence is 13 residues long.

The chain employs TRBV5-1 and TRBJ2-4; 8 bases are shared with TRBD2. The V and J ends lost 2 bases and 6 bases, in that order; junction bases with no gene match: 16. This CDR3 contains 18 residues. Germline V lookup: CDR1 SGHRS, CDR2 YFSETQ. The CDR3 DNA is TGCGCCAGCAGCTTAAACCCAGCTGCGCGGGAGGCTGGAAACATTCAGTACTTC. This sequence encodes CASSLNPAAREAGNIQYF.

The rearrangement links TRBV4-1 to TRBJ2-1, with 13 bases that match TRBD2. Germline CDR1 reads MGHRA; CDR2 reads YSYEKL. This CDR3 is 15 amino acids long. V shed 2 bases and J 8 bases; nucleotides not matched to a gene: 3. The CDR3 nucleotides read TGCGCCAGCAGCCAACCGACTAGCGGGAGGTATGAGCAGTTCTTC. This sequence encodes CASSQPTSGRYEQFF.

This clone occurred a few times. The chain employs TRBV5-1 and TRBJ1-4; D is ambiguous. Looked up from germline, CDR1 is SGHRS and CDR2 is YFSETQ. The ends were cut back, 2 bases at V and 5 bases at J, with 10 bases in the middle. This CDR3 has 14 amino acids. The chain's CDR3 is CASSFTPTNEKLFF. The CDR3 DNA is TGCGCCAGCAGCTTCACCCCTACGAATGAAAAACTGTTTTTT.

This clone has a handful of counts. The rearrangement links TRBV5-1 to TRBJ2-7; D gene ambiguous. The CDR3 sequence is 12 residues long. V was trimmed by 1 base and J by 5 bases, leaving 7 bases between them. CDR1 is SGHRS and CDR2 is YFSETQ in the germline V gene. CDR3 amino acids: CASSLTDNEQYF. The CDR3 DNA is TGCGCCAGCAGCTTGACCGATAACGAGCAGTACTTC.

This clone was seen only a few times. J is TRBJ1-5 and V is TRBV19; TRBD1 might be the D (5 bases). The CDR3 sequence is 15 residues long. V lost 1 base and J lost 1, with 8 bases in between. CDR1 and CDR2 from the germline V gene are LNHDA and SQIVND (reference sequence). This CDR3 reads CASSIARGSNQPQHF. The CDR3 region has the DNA TGTGCCAGTAGTATAGCTAGGGGAAGCAATCAGCCCCAGCATTTT.

This clone was seen only a few times. The sample contains more than one DNA sequence encoding this CDR3. The V gene is TRBV28, the J gene TRBJ1-3, with D hard to call. The germline V and J ends were trimmed by 3 bases and 4 bases, with 4 bases remaining between them. The CDR3 loop spans 12 amino acids. The V gene's germline CDR1 is MDHEN and CDR2 SYDVKM. The CDR3 DNA is TGTGCCAGCAGTTTCAGGGGAAACACCATATATTTT. Translation gives CASSFRGNTIYF.

The CDR3, as DNA: TGTGCCAGTACTCGGACAGGGCCCATGAACACTGAAGCTTTCTTT. Translating it yields CASTRTGPMNTEAFF. This rearrangement joins TRBV19 to TRBJ1-1; 8 bases match TRBD1. V trimming: 7 bases; J trimming: 0 bases; junction bases outside the gene matches: 7. Germline CDR1 reads LNHDA; CDR2 reads SQIVND (reference sequence). The CDR3 runs to 15 residues.

The chain combines TRBV2 with TRBJ1-1; D gene uncertain. This CDR3 region has 14 residues. V lost 4 bases, J lost 10 bases, and 19 bases lay in between. Germline lookup yields CDR1 SNHLY and CDR2 FYNNEI. The CDR3 DNA is TGTGCCAGCAGTGGTCTTTCGGGCGACCTCCCAGCTTTCTTT. Translating gives CASSGLSGDLPAFF.

The CDR3 here is CASITGFPGNTIYF. The CDR3 coding sequence is TGTGCCAGTATTACTGGGTTTCCTGGAAACACCATATATTTT. The chain carries TRBV19 and TRBJ1-3; D uncertain. Germline V gene sequence: CDR1 LNHDA, CDR2 SQIVND (reference sequence). The CDR3 sequence is 14 residues long. V dropped 7 bases and J dropped 2 bases, with 12 bases sitting between them.

The chain recombines TRBV5-4 with TRBJ2-4, with a weak D call TRBD1 (5 bases). CDR3 size: 14 residues. V gave up 1 base and J gave up 0 bases, with 5 bases separating them. Germline values: CDR1 SGHNT, CDR2 YYREEE (reference sequence). The chain's CDR3 is CASSLRGAKNIQYF. The CDR3 bases are TGTGCCAGCAGCTTGAGGGGAGCCAAAAACATTCAGTACTTC.

This clone appeared a few times. The chain employs TRBV6-1 and TRBJ2-4; no definite D call. The CDR3 spans 15 residues. Trimming cost V 6 bases and J 9 bases, with 21 bases left between them. Looked up from germline, CDR1 is MNHNS and CDR2 is SASEGT. Written as DNA, the CDR3 is TGTGCCAGCAGACCCGCCTCCGGGCAGTTTAGCATTCAGTACTTC. Translation gives CASRPASGQFSIQYF.

The chain recombines TRBV18 with TRBJ2-2; D assignment may be TRBD1 or TRBD2 (5 bases each). This CDR3 spans 17 amino acids. Trimming took off 3 bases at V and 5 bases at J, with 19 bases between the two ends. The germline V gene encodes CDR1 KGHSH and CDR2 LQKENI. CDR3 in amino acids: CASSPIGTLSGTGELFF. CDR3 bases: TGTGCCAGCTCACCGATTGGGACCCTCAGTGGTACCGGGGAGCTGTTTTTT.

The CDR3: CASSPWDRMNTGELFF. The CDR3 DNA follows: TGCGCCAGCAGCCCCTGGGACAGGATGAACACCGGGGAGCTGTTTTTT. The rearrangement uses TRBV5-1 and TRBJ2-2; 8 bases match TRBD1. Losses at the gene ends were 4 bases for V and 1 base for J; bases not matched to a gene: 6. CDR1 is SGHRS and CDR2 is YFSETQ in the germline V gene. This CDR3 comprises 16 residues.

This clone was seen more than once but under ten times. V is TRBV10-3 and J is TRBJ1-6, with D unresolved. V was pared by 4 bases and J by 0 bases, with 10 bases between. Germline lookup yields CDR1 ENHRY and CDR2 SYGVKD. This CDR3 contains 16 residues. The CDR3 sequence: CAISGVLSSYNSPLHF. DNA for the CDR3: TGTGCCATCAGTGGGGTTCTTAGCTCCTATAATTCACCCCTCCACTTT.